Below, 8 T cell receptor beta chains from the same sample are listed, as sequenced in a study of long-term antiretroviral therapy in people with HIV. A v3.0 immunoSEQ assay was performed at survey level. Assay used: immunoSEQ multiplex PCR; TCRdb lists only in-frame clones, some missing. The repertoire consists of around 20,000 clones, with roughly four fifths occurring once and the leading ten covering less than 8%. Sample: unsorted PBMCs, taken 2.2 years after starting antiretroviral therapy. All receptors derive from a man in his fifties or sixties with HIV.

The rearrangement joins TRBV4-3 to TRBJ2-1; the D call may be TRBD1 or TRBD2 (6 bases each). The germline gives CDR1 LGHNA, CDR2 YSLEER. Trimming stripped 2 bases from V and 8 bases from J, with 16 bases between. The CDR3 is 15 residues long. CDR3: CASSQSQRGAYEQFF. The CDR3 DNA reads TGCGCCAGCAGCCAATCGCAGAGGGGGGCTTATGAGCAGTTCTTC.

This chain connects TRBV5-4 to TRBJ2-5; TRBD2 matches 9 bases. With 4 bases clipped from V and 7 bases from J, the junction kept 14 bases outside the gene matches. CDR3 length: 16 residues. CDR1 is SGHNT and CDR2 is YYREEE in the germline V gene (reference sequence). CDR3 nucleotide sequence: TGTGCCAGCAGCCCGCCCGGAGGAGCGGGAGGAGGGACCCAGTACTTC. Translated, it gives CASSPPGGAGGGTQYF.

This chain uses TRBV7-2 with TRBJ2-5; 9 bases are a match to TRBD1. Germline V gene lookup returns CDR1 SGHTA and CDR2 FQGNSA. The CDR3 extends over 17 amino acids. V lost 0 bases and J lost 3; bases outside the gene matches: 8. The CDR3 loop is CASSLALGTGTKETQYF. Here the CDR3 DNA reads TGTGCCAGCAGCTTAGCGCTAGGGACAGGGACGAAAGAGACCCAGTACTTC.

This clone was observed a few times. The rearrangement joins TRBV6-5 to TRBJ2-7; possibly TRBD2 for D (5 bases). The V end was cut by 0 bases, the J end by 2 bases, with 11 bases between. The germline V gene has CDR1 MNHEY and CDR2 SVGAGI. This CDR3 is built from 15 residues. This CDR3 reads CASSYSTAGPYEQYF. In DNA, the CDR3 is TGTGCCAGCAGTTACTCGACCGCGGGCCCCTACGAGCAGTACTTC.

The rearrangement joins TRBV18 to TRBJ2-7; 10 nucleotides line up with TRBD1. The CDR3 loop spans 15 amino acids. V shed 3 bases, J shed 2 bases, and the junction held 4 bases outside the gene matches. CDR1 and CDR2 (germline): KGHSH, LQKENI. As DNA, the CDR3 is TGTGCCAGCTCACCGGACAGGGGGGCGACCTACGAGCAGTACTTC. The encoded protein is CASSPDRGATYEQYF.

In its sample, this clone was seen a few times. The rearrangement uses TRBV7-3 and TRBJ2-1, with 11 bases identical to TRBD2. The CDR3 has 15 residues. The germline V gene has CDR1 SGHTA and CDR2 FQGTGA. The trim removed 5 bases at V and 9 bases at J, leaving 9 bases unmatched. The CDR3 protein is CASSRLAGGHGEQFF. The CDR3 DNA sequence: TGTGCCAGCAGCCGGTTAGCGGGGGGGCACGGTGAGCAGTTCTTC.

The chain recombines TRBV27 with TRBJ2-1; 10 bases map to TRBD2. J lost 2 bases, V lost 5 bases, and 6 bases had no gene match. The CDR3 runs to 16 residues. CDR1 is MNHEY and CDR2 is SMNVEV in the germline V gene (reference sequence). The CDR3 DNA reads TGTGCCAGCAGTCCCGGACTAGCGGATGCCTACAATGAGCAGTTCTTC. Its translation is CASSPGLADAYNEQFF.

The chain has TRBV4-3 and TRBJ2-1, with D unresolved. This CDR3 is built from 15 residues. Germline values: CDR1 LGHNA, CDR2 YSLEER. Trimming left V 0 bases short and J 8 bases short, with 14 bases between. Here the CDR3 DNA reads TGCGCCAGCAGCCAAGACCAGGTGGTAACGGATGAGCAGTTCTTC. Amino acids: CASSQDQVVTDEQFF.